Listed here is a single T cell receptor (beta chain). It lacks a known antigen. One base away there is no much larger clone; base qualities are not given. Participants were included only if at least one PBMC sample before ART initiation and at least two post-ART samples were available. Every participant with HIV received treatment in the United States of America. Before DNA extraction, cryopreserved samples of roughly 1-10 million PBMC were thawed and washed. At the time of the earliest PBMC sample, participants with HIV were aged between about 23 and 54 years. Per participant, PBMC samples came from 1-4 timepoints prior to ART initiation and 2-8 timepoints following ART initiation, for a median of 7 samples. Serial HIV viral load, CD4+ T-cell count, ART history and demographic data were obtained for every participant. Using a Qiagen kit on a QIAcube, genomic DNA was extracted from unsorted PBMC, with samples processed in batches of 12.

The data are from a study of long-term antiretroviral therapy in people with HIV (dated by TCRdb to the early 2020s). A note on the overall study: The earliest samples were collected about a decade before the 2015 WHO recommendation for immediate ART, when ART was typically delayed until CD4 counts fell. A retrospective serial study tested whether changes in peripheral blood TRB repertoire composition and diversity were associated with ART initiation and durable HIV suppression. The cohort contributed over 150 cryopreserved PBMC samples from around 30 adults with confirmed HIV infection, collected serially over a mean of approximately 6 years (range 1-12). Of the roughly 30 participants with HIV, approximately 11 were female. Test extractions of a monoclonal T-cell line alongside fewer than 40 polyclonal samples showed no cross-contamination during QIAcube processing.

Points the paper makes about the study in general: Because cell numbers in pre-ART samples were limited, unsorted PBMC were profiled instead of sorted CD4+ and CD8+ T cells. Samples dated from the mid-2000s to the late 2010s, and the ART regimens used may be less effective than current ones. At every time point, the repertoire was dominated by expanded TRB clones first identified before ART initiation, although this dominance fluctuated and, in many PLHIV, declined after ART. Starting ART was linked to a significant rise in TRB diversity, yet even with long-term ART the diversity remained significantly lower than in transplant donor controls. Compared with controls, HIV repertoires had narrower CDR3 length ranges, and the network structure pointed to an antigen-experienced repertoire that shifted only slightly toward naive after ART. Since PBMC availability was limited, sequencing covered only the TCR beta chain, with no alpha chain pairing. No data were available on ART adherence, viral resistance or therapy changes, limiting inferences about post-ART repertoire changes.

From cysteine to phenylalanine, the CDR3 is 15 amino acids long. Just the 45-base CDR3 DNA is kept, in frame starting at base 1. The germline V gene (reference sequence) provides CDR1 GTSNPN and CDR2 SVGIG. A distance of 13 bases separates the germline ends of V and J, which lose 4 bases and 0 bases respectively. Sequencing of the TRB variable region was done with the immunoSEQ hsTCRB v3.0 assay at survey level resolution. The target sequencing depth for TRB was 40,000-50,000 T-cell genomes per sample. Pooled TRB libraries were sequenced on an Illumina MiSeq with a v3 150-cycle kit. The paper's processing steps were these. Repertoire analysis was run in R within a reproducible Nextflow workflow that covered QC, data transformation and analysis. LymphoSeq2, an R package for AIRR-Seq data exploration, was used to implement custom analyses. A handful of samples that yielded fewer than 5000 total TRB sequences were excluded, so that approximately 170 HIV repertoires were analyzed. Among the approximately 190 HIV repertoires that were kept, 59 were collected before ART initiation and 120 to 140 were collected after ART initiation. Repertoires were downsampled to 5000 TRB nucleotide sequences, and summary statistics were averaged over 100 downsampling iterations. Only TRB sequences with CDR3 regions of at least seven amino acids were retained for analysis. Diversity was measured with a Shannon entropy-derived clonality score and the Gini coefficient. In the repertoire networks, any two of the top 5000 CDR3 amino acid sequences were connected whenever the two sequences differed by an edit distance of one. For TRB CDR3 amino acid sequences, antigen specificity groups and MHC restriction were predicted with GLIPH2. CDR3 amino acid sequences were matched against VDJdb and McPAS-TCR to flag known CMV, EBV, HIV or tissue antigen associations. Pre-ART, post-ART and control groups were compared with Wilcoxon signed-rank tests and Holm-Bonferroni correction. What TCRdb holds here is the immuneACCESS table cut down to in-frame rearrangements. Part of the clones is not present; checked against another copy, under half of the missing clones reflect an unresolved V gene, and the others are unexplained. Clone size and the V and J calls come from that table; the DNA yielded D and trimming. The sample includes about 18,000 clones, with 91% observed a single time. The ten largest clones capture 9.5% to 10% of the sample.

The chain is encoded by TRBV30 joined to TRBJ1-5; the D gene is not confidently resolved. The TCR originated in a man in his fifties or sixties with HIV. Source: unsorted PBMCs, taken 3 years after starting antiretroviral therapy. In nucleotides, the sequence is TGTGCCTGGAAATCGAATCGGTCTAGCAATCAGCCCCAGCATTTT. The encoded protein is CAWKSNRSSNQPQHF.